What follows is one T cell receptor beta chain and its context. Its antigen remains unidentified. The data were obtained in a study of Ad26.COV2.S vaccination and SARS-CoV-2 variants. General study points: Vaccinees showed greater spike-specific TCR breadth than placebo recipients. Following vaccination, spike-specific CD8+ and CD4+ T cell responses reportedly exhibited substantial breadth.

Some clones are missing from TCRdb's copy, which holds only in-frame ones; the method was immunoSEQ multiplex PCR. The sample holds roughly 700,000 clones; roughly 90% are singletons and the top ten take about 1.5%. V was cut by 0 bases and J by 2 bases, with 10 bases left in between. The CDR3 consists of 15 residues. Germline V gives CDR1 LGHDT, CDR2 YNNKEL (reference sequence). Specified treatment: roughly 20 received Ad26.COV2.S at low or high dose, single or two shots; 5 received placebo; per-sample allocation not given. Vaccine and placebo recipients were sampled on day 63 after the first injection.

The V gene is TRBV3-1 (or the pseudogene TRBV3-2), the J gene TRBJ2-5; possibly TRBD2 for D (5 bases). The specimen was peripheral blood, collected in a trial of Ad26.COV2.S vaccine versus placebo. The source of this sequence is a person between 18 and 65 years old who received the Ad26.COV2.S COVID-19 vaccine or a placebo. In nucleotides, the CDR3 is TGTGCCAGCAGCCAAGAGGCGGGTAGGCAAGAGACCCAGTACTTC. Its protein product is CASSQEAGRQETQYF.